Below, one T cell receptor beta chain is given with its context. Participants, roughly 18 to 90 years old, spanned 25 or so US areas. Clinical history reported by participants formed the basis on which cohorts were assigned. These data belong to a study of blood T cell repertoires in COVID-19. In the original analysis: Reference gene primers were amplified, and this amplification served to estimate nucleated cell counts. Using immunoSEQ multiplex PCR, the repertoire was profiled, and TCRdb retains in-frame clones only, with some absent. That table gives V, J and clone size, and the DNA gave D and trimming. The sample consists of roughly 400,000 clones, around nine tenths of them appearing once. This receptor was obtained from a woman younger than 30 who had been exposed to COVID-19. The sequencing sample was made of PBMCs or T cells enriched from blood (not recorded which).

CDR3 region: CASSSTLAVYFYEQYF. CDR3 in DNA: TGCGCCAGCAGTTCGACACTAGCGGTATATTTCTACGAGCAGTACTTC. The chain links TRBV23-1 to TRBJ2-7; 8 bases align to TRBD2. TRBV23-1 is treated as an ORF (open reading frame) with a function not yet certain. The CDR3 spans 16 residues. V trimming: 5 bases; J trimming: 3 bases; junction bases outside the gene matches: 12.